This TCR beta chain is drawn from a study of tumor T cells in aggressive B-cell lymphoma. In germline, CDR1 is MNHNY, CDR2 SVGAGI (reference sequence). Between the trimmed V and J ends, which lost 4 bases and 3 bases, there was a span of 12 bases. The CDR3 runs 14 residues. Data came from immunoSEQ multiplex PCR; TCRdb stores just in-frame clones and leaves some out. This sample carries thousands of clones, about 80% of them seen once, and the ten largest clones take roughly an eighth. The V and J genes are TRBV6-6 and TRBJ1-1; possible D gene TRBD1, 6 bases. The source of this sequence is an adult with diffuse large B cell lymphoma. The sequencing sample was made of tumor tissue. CDR3 bases: TGTGCCAGCAGTTCCTTGGGGGGGCACACTGAAGCTTTCTTT. Translating it yields CASSSLGGHTEAFF.